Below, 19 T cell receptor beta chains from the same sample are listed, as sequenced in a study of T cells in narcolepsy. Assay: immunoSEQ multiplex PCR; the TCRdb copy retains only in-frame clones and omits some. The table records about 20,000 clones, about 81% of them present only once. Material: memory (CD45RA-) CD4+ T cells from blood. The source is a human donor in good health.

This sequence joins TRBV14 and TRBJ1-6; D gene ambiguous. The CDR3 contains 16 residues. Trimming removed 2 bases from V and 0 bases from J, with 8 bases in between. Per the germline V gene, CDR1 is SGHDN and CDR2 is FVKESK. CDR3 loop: CASSQPGSSYNSPLHF. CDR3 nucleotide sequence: TGTGCCAGCAGCCAACCAGGAAGCTCCTATAATTCACCCCTCCACTTT.

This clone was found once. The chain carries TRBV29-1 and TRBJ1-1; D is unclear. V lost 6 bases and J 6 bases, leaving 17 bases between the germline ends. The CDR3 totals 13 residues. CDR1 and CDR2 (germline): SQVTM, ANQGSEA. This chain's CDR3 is CSVNAGVSSEAFF. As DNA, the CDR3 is TGCAGCGTCAATGCTGGGGTAAGCTCTGAAGCTTTCTTT. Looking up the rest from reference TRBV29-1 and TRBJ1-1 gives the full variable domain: SAVISQKPSRDICQRGTSLTIQCQVDSQVTMMFWYRQQPGQSLTLIATANQGSEATYESGFVIDKFPISRPNLTFSTLTVSNMSPEDSSIYLCSVNAGVSSEAFFGQGTRLTVV.

The CDR3 nucleotides read TGTGCCAGCAGCCCCCGGCGCGGGACTAATGAAAAACTGTTTTTT. It yields the protein CASSPRRGTNEKLFF. The chain uses TRBV5-4 and TRBJ1-4; unclear D gene. The CDR3 spans 15 residues. V was shortened by 4 bases and J by 2 bases, with 12 bases between the two germline ends. Germline values: CDR1 SGHNT, CDR2 YYREEE (reference sequence).

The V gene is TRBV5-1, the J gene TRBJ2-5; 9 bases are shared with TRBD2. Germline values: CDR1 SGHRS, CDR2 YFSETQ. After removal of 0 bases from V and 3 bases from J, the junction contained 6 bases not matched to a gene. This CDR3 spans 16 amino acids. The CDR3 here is CASSLGRSGGKETQYF. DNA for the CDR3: TGCGCCAGCAGCTTGGGTCGTAGCGGGGGTAAAGAGACCCAGTACTTC.

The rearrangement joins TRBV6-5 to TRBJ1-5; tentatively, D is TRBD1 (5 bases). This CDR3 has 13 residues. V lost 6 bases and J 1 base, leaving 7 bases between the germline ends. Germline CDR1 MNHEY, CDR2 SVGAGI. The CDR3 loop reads CASSRQSNQPQHF. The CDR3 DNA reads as TGTGCCAGCAGCCGACAGAGCAATCAGCCCCAGCATTTT.

CDR3: CASSTMGGGPYEQYF. CDR3 sequence (DNA): TGTGCCAGCAGCACCATGGGGGGGGGCCCCTACGAGCAGTACTTC. The chain employs TRBV5-4 and TRBJ2-7; TRBD2 is a possible D gene (7 bases). V gave up 4 bases and J gave up 2 bases, with 16 bases separating them. CDR1 is SGHNT, CDR2 YYREEE, per germline (reference sequence). CDR3 length equals 15 residues.

In DNA form, the CDR3 reads TGTGCCAGCAGCTCCAGTTACGAGCAGTACTTC. It translates to CASSSSYEQYF. This chain joins TRBV11-3 and TRBJ2-7; D unclear. This CDR3 spans 11 amino acids. Germline lookup yields CDR1 SGHNT and CDR2 YENEEA. The ends were cut back, 4 bases at V and 4 bases at J, with 5 bases in the middle. The whole variable domain, filled in from reference TRBV11-3 and TRBJ2-7, reads EAGVVQSPRYKIIEKKQPVAFWCNPISGHNTLYWYLQNLGQGPELLIRYENEEAVDDSQLPKDRFSAERLKGVDSTLKIQPAELGDSAVYLCASSSSYEQYFGPGTRLTVT.

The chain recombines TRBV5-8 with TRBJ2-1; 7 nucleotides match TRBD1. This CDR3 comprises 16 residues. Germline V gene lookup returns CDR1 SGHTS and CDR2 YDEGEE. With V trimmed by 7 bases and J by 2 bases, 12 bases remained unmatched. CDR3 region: CASAPKGQKPYNEQFF. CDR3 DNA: TGTGCCAGCGCACCCAAGGGACAGAAGCCCTACAATGAGCAGTTCTTC.

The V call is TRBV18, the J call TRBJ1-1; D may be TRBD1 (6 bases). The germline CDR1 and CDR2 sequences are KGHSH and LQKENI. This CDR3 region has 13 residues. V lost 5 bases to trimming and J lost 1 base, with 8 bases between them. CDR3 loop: CASSTDRNTEAFF. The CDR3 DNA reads TGTGCCAGCTCAACGGACAGGAACACTGAAGCTTTCTTT.

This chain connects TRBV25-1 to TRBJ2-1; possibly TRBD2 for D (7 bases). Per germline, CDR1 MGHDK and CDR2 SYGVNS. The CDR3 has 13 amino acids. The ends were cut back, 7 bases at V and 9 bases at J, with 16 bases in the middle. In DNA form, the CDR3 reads TGTGCCAGCACAGTGTGGGGGGGCCTTGAGCAGTTCTTC. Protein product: CASTVWGGLEQFF.

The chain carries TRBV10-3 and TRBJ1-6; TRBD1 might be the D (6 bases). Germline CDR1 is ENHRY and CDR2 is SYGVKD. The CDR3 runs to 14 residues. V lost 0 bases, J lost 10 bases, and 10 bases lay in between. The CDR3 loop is CAISESGQWSPLHF. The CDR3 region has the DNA TGTGCCATCAGTGAGTCAGGACAGTGGTCACCCCTCCACTTT.

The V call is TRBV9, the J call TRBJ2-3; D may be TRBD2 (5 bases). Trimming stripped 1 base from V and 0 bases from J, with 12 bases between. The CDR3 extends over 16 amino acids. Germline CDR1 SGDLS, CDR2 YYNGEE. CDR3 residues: CASSVLAEASTDTQYF. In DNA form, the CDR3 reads TGTGCCAGCAGCGTATTGGCGGAGGCTAGCACAGATACGCAGTATTTT.

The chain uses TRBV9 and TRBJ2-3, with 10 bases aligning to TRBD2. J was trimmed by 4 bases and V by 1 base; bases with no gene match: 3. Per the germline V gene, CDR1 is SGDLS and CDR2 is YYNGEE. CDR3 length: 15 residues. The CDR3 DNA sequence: TGTGCCAGCAGCGTATGGGGGACTAGCGCAGATACGCAGTATTTT. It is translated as CASSVWGTSADTQYF.

CDR3: CASSKDREETQYF. The DNA of the CDR3 is TGTGCCAGCAGCAAGGACAGGGAAGAGACCCAGTACTTC. The rearrangement uses TRBV7-8 and TRBJ2-5, with 8 bases identical to TRBD1. CDR3 size: 13 residues. V shed 5 bases, J shed 3 bases, and the junction held 2 bases outside the gene matches. The germline V gene encodes CDR1 SGHVS and CDR2 FQNEAQ.

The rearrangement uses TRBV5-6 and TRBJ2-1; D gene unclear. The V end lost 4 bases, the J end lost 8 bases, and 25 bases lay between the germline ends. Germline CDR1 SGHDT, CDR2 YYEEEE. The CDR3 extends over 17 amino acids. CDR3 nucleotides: TGTGCCAGCAGCAGTCTAGGGAAAATTAGGAGCCGCGATGAGCAGTTCTTC. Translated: CASSSLGKIRSRDEQFF. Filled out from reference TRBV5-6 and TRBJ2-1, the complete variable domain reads DAGVTQSPTHLIKTRGQQVTLRCSPKSGHDTVSWYQQALGQGPQFIFQYYEEEERQRGNFPDRFSGHQFPNYSSELNVNALLLGDSALYLCASSSLGKIRSRDEQFFGPGTRLTVL.

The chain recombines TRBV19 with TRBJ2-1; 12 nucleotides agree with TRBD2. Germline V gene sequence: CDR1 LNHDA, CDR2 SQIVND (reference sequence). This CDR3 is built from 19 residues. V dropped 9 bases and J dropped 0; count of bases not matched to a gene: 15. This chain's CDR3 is CARVSRASGGENSYNEQFF. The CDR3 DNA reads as TGTGCCAGGGTTAGTAGGGCTAGCGGGGGGGAAAACTCCTACAATGAGCAGTTCTTC.

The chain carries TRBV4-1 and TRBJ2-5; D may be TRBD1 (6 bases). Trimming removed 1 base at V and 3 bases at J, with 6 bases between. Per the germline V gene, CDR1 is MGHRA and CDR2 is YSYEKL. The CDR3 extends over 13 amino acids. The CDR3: CASSQGTEETQYF. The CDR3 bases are TGCGCCAGCAGCCAAGGGACAGAAGAGACCCAGTACTTC.

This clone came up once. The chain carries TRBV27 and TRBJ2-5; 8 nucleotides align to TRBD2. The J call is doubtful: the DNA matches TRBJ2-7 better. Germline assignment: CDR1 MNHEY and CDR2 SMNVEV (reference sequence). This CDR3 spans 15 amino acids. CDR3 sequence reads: CASSKRLATAYEQYF. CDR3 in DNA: TGTGCCAGCAGCAAACGACTAGCGACTGCATACGAGCAGTACTTC.

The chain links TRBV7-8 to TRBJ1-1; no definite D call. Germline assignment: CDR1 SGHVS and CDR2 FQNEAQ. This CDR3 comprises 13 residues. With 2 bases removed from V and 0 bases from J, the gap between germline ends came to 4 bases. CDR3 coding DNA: TGTGCCAGCAGCTTATATTTGAACACTGAAGCTTTCTTT. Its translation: CASSLYLNTEAFF.